This paragraph reports one TCR beta chain. The sample originates from a study of T-cell memory formation after mild COVID-19. The CDR3 contains 16 residues. Trimming took 3 bases from V and 0 from J, leaving 12 bases between them. TCRdb ran MiXCR on the 5' RACE reads and lists one entry per CDR3 protein. The table lists 50,000 to 75,000 distinct CDR3 sequences, 9.3% of them singletons. The source is a man aged 18 to 29 who had mild COVID-19 (a few samples of this study predate the infection). Cell type and time point are not known. Input material: PBMCs or a T cell subset sorted from them (not recorded which). The chain employs TRBV12-3 or TRBV12-4 and TRBJ1-3; unclear D gene. The CDR3 DNA is TGTGCCAGCAGTTTCCTTAGAGTAACCTCTGGAAACACCATATATTTT. Its protein is CASSFLRVTSGNTIYF.